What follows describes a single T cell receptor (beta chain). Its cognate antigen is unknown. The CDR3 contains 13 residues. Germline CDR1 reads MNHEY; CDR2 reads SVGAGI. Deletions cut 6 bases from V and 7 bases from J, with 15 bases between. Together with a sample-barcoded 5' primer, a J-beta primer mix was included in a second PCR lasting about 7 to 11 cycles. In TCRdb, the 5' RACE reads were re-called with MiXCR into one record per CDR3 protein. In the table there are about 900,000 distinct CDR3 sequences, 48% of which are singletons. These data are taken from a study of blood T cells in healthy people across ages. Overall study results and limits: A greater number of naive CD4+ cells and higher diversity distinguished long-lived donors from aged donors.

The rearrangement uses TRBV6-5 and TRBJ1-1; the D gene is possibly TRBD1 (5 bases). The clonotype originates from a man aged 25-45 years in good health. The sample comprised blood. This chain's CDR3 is CASSALRDHEAFF. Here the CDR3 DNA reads TGTGCCAGCAGCGCCCTCAGGGACCATGAAGCTTTCTTT.